This TCR beta chain was sequenced during a study of T cell repertoires in cytomegalovirus infection. In the study overall: Use of recently identified HLA-C-restricted and well-studied HLA-B-restricted CMV epitopes was part of the study. From public TCR beta signatures came an indication of both CMV infection and matching HLA type.

Regarding this clonotype: Its antigen is not identified.

One entry per CDR3 protein, called by TCRdb with MiXCR from the reads. The repertoire holds some 110,000 distinct CDR3 sequences, with roughly 32% as singletons. Germline assignment: CDR1 MNHEY and CDR2 SMNVEV (reference sequence). The CDR3 is made up of 15 amino acids. V shed 0 bases and J shed 4 bases, with 11 bases lying between them. Study-level results: CMV-specific TCR beta clonotypes restricted by HLA-C dominated the ex vivo response. Individuals carrying CMV plus the relevant HLA were identified by cumulative frequency of public TCR beta families.

The receptor's source is a human donor in good health (CMV status not recorded). Some clones in this sample may be carry-over from other donors' samples. Specimen: CD8+ T cells from cultured PBMCs, collected from culture after CMV antigen stimulation. The chain carries TRBV27 and TRBJ2-3; TRBD1 is a possible D gene (6 bases). This CDR3 is CASSLSGAFADTQYF. In DNA, the CDR3 is TGTGCCAGCAGTTTATCGGGGGCGTTTGCAGATACGCAGTATTTT.